This T cell receptor (beta chain) was retrieved from a study of blood T cell repertoires in COVID-19. Turning to the study itself: Whether acute or convalescent, the COVID-19 samples came from the United States, Italy and Spain.

This CDR3 is built from 14 residues. Germline-derived CDR1 and CDR2 are SGHNT and YYREEE (reference sequence). The germline V and J ends were trimmed by 4 bases and 1 base, with 11 bases remaining between them. TCRdb's table, derived via immunoSEQ multiplex PCR, lists solely in-frame clones and lacks some. This table holds 30,000 to 35,000 clones, 85% found once. The rearrangement joins TRBV5-4 to TRBJ2-5, with D unclear. The TCR was taken from a human donor with acute or convalescent COVID-19. The donor label of this sample is uncertain. What was sequenced was peripheral blood. The CDR3 protein is CASSRQVLQETQYF. CDR3 DNA: TGTGCCAGCAGCCGCCAGGTGCTCCAAGAGACCCAGTACTTC.